The T cell receptor beta chain described here comes from a study of blood T cells in healthy people across ages. There are 15 residues in the CDR3. V was shortened by 1 base and J by 5 bases, with 15 bases between the two germline ends. CDR1 is SEHNR and CDR2 is FQNEAQ in the germline V gene (reference sequence). Using a J-beta primer mix together with a sample-barcoded 5' primer, a second PCR was run for roughly 6 to 12 cycles. TCRdb recomputed calls from the 5' RACE reads with MiXCR, one row per CDR3 protein. This table has 1,800,000 or so distinct CDR3 sequences, about 39% appearing once. This TCR came from a human donor in good health. The V gene is TRBV7-9, the J gene TRBJ2-7; D may be TRBD2 (5 bases). Specimen: blood. CDR3 nucleotide sequence: TGTGCCAGCAGCTTAGGGAGGTTGGGTTGGAACGAGCAGTACTTC. It is translated as CASSLGRLGWNEQYF.